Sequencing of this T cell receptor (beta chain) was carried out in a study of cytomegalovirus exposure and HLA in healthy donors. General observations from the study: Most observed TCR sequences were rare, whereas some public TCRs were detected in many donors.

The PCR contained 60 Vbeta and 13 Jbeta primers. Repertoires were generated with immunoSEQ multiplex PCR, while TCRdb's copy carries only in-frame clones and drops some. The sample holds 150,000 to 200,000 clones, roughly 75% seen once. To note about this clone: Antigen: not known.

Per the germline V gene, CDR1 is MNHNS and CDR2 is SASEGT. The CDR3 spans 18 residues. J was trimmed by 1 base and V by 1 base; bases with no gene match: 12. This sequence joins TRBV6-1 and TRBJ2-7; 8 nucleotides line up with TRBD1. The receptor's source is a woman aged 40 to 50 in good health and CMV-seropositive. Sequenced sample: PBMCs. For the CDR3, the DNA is TGTGCCAGCAGTGAAGGACAGGGGTTTAATTGGGGGTCCTACGAGCAGTACTTC. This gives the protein CASSEGQGFNWGSYEQYF.